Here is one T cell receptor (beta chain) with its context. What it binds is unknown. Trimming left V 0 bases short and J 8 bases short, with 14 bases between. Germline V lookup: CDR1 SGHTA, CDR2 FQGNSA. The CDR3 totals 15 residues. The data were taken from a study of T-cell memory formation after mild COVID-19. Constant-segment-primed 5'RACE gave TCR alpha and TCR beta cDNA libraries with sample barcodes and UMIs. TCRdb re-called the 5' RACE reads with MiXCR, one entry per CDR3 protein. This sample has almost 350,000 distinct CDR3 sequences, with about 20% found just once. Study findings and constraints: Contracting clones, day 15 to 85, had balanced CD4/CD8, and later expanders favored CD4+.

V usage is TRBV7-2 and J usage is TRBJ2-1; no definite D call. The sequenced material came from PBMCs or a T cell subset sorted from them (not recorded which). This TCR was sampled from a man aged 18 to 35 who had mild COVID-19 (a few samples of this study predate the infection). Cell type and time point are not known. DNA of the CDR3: TGTGCCAGCAGCTTAGCGCATGGAAGGGAACATGAGCAGTTCTTC. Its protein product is CASSLAHGREHEQFF.